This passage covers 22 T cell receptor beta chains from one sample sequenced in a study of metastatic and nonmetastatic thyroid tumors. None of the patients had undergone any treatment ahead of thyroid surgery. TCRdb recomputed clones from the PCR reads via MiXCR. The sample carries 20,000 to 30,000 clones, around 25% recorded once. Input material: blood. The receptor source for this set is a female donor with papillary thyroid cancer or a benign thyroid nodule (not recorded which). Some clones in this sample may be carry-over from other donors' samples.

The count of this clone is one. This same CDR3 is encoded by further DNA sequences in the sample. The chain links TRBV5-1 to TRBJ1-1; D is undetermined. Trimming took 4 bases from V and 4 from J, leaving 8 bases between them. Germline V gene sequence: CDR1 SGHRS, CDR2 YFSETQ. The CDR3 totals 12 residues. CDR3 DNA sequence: TGCGCCAGCAGCCTTGATTTCACTGAAGCTTTCTTT. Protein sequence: CASSLDFTEAFF.

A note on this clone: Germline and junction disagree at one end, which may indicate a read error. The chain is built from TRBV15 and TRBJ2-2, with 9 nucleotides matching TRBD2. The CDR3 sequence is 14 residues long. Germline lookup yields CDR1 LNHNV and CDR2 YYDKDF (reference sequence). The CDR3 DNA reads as TGTGCCACGAAGCGGGGGGCTGTCACCGGGGAGCTTTTTTTT. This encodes CATKRGAVTGELFF.

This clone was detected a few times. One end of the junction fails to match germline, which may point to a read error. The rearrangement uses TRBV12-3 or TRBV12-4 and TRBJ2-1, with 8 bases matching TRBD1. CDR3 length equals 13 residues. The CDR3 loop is CASGQGSYNEHFF. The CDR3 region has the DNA TGTGCCAGCGGACAGGGCTCCTACAATGAGCACTTCTTC.

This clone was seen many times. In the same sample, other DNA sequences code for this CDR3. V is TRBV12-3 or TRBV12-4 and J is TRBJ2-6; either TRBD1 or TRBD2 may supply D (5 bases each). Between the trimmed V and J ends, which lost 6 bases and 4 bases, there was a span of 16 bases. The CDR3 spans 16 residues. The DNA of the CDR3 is TGTGCCAGCAGCAGCCAGGGACCTCGGGGGGCCAACGTCCTGACTTTC. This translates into CASSSQGPRGANVLTF.

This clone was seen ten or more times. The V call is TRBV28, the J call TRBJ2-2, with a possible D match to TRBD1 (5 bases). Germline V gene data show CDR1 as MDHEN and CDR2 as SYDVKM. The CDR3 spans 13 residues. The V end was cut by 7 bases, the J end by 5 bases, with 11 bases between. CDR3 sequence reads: CASTLRETGELFF. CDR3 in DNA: TGTGCCAGCACCCTCAGGGAAACCGGGGAGCTGTTTTTT.

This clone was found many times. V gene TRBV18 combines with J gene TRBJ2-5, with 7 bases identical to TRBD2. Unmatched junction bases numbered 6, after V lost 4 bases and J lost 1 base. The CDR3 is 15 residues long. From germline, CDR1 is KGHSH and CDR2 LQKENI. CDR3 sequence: CASSLLAEIQETQYF. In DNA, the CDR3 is TGTGCCAGCTCACTTCTAGCGGAGATCCAAGAGACCCAGTACTTC.

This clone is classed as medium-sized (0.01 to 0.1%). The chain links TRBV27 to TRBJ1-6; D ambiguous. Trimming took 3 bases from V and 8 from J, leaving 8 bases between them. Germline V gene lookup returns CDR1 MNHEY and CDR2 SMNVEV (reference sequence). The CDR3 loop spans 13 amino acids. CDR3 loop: CASSFREDSPLHF. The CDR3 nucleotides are TGTGCCAGCAGTTTCCGAGAGGATTCACCCCTCCACTTT.

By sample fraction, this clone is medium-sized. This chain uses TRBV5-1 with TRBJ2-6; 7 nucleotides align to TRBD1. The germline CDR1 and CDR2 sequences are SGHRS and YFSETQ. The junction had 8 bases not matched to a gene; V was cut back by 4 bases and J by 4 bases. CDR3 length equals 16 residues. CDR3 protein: CASSAGTAEGANVLTF. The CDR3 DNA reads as TGCGCCAGCAGCGCCGGGACAGCTGAAGGGGCCAACGTCCTGACTTTC.

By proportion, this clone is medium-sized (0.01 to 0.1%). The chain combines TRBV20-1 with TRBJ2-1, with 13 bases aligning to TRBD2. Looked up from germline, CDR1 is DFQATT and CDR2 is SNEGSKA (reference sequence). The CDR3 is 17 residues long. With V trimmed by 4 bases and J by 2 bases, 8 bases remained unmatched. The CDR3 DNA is TGCAGTGCTATAAAGGGACTAGCGGGAACCCCCTACAATGAGCAGTTCTTC. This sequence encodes CSAIKGLAGTPYNEQFF.

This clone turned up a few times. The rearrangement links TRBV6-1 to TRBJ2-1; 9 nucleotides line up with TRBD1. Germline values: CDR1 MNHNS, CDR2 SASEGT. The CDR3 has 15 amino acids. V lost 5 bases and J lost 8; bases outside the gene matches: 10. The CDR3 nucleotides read TGTGCCAGCAGTCCTCCTGGACAGGGGATACATGAGCAGTTCTTC. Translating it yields CASSPPGQGIHEQFF.

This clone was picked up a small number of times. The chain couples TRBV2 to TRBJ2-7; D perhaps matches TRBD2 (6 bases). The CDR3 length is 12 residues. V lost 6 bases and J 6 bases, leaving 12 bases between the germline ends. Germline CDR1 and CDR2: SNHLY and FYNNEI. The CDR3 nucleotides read TGTGCCAGCAGCAAGACTAGTACCGAGCAGTACTTC. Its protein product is CASSKTSTEQYF.

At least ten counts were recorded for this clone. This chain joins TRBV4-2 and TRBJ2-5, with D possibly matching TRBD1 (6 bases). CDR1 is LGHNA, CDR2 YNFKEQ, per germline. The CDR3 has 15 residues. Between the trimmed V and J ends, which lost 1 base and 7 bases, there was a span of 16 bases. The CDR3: CASSQGQARGRTQYF. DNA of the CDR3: TGTGCCAGCAGCCAAGGACAGGCCCGGGGTCGGACCCAGTACTTC.

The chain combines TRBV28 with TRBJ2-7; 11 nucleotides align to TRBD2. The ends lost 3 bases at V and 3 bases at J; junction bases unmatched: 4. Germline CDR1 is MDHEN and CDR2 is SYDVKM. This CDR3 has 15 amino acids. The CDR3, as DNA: TGTGCCAGCAGTTTTACTAGCGGGAGTGGCTACGAGCAGTACTTC. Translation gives CASSFTSGSGYEQYF.

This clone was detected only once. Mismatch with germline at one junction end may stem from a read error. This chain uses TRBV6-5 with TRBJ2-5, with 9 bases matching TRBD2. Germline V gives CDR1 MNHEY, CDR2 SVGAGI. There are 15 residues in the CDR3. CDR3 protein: CAGRLAGEGVDTQYF. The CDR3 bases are TGTGCCGGCAGATTAGCGGGAGAGGGTGTAGATACCCAGTACTTC.

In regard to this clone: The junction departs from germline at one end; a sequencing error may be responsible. CDR3 in amino acids: CAGSLLLAVPGEQFF. DNA for the CDR3: TGTGCCGGCAGCTTGCTCCTAGCGGTGCCTGGGGAGCAGTTCTTC. V usage is TRBV7-3 and J usage is TRBJ2-1; TRBD2 matches 7 bases. The V gene's germline CDR1 is SGHTA and CDR2 FQGTGA. The CDR3 loop spans 15 amino acids.

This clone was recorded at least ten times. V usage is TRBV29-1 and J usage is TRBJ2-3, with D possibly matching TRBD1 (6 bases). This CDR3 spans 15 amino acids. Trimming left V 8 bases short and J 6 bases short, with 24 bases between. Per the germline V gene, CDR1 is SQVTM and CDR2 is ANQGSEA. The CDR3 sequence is CSLKGAAQGSDTQYF. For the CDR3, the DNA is TGCAGCCTGAAAGGAGCGGCTCAGGGGTCGGATACGCAGTATTTT.

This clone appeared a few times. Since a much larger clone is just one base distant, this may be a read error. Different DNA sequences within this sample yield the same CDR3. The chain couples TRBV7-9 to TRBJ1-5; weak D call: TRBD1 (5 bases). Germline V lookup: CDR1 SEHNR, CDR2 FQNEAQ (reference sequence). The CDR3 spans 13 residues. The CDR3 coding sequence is TGTGCCAGCAGTCGCGACCCGGGGCAGCCTCAGCATTTT. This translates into CASSRDPGQPQHF.

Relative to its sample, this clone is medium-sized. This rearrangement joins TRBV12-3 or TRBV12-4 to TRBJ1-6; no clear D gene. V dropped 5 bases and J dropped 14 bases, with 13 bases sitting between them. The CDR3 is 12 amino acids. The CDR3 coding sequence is TGTGCCAGCAGTCTACCGGGAGGCACCCTCCACTTT. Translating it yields CASSLPGGTLHF.

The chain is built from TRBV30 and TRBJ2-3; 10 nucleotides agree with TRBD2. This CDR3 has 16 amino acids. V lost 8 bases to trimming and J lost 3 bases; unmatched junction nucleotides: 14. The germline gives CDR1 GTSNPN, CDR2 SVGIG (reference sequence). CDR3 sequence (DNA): TGTGCCGTAACGCGGAGGCTAGCGGGAGAAACAGATACGCAGTATTTT. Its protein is CAVTRRLAGETDTQYF.

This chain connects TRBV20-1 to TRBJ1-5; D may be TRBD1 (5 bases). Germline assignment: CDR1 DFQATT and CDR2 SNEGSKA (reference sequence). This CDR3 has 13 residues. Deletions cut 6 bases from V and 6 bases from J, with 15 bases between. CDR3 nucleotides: TGCAGTGCGTGGACATTGGTTCTTCAGCCCCAGCATTTT. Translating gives CSAWTLVLQPQHF.

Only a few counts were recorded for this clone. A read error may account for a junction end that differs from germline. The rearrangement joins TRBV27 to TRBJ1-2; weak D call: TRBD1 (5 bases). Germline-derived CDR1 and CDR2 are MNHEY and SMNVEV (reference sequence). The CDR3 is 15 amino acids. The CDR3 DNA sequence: TGTGCCGGCAGGAGGCGGGTCGACAGTAATTATGGCTACACCTTT. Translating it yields CAGRRRVDSNYGYTF.

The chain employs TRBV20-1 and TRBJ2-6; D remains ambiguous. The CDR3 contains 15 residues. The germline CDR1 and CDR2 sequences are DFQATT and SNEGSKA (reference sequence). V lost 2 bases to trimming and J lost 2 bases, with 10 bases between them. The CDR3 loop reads CSARLSLAGANVLTF. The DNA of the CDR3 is TGCAGTGCTAGACTATCCCTCGCTGGGGCCAACGTCCTGACTTTC.